This T cell receptor beta chain was sequenced during a study of T cells in Graves' hyperthyroidism and ophthalmopathy. TCR beta CDR3 sequences were amplified from RNA transcripts. In the first-round RT-PCR of the TCR CDR3, the HTBI primer set was used. Via MiXCR, TCRdb re-called the multiplex PCR reads, giving one row per CDR3 protein. The table includes more than 300,000 distinct CDR3 sequences, around 18% detected once. Study results and caveats: Stable hyperthyroidism and ophthalmopathy were separated using 13 V-J signatures. Progression to ophthalmopathy was predicted a median of roughly 6.5 months early.

The CDR3 has 13 residues. V gave up 6 bases and J gave up 14 bases, with 17 bases separating them. This clonotype has ten or more counts. Its specificity is unknown. Material for sequencing was blood. This TCR came from a man aged 18 to 30 with Graves' ophthalmopathy. This sequence joins TRBV12-3 or TRBV12-4 and TRBJ1-6; a weak D match, TRBD1 (6 bases). The CDR3 DNA reads TGTGCCAGCAGGGACAGTGAGACAGCAGCCCTCCACTTT. Amino acid sequence: CASRDSETAALHF.